This T cell receptor beta chain was retrieved from a study of human CD4 T cells and Enterobacteriaceae (TCRdb year 2020). Overall study outcomes, separate from this receptor: Ex vivo, broadly cross-reactive clonotypes appeared more expanded than specific ones, with 11 of 19 and about three fifths of the roughly 30 in the top 5%. The only basis for inferring the reactivity of ex vivo clonotypes was matching nucleotide sequences to CFSE-low cultures from the same donors.

Memory CD4+ T cells, defined as all CD4+ cells other than CD45RA+CCR7+CD95- naive cells, were FACS-sorted on a FACSAria III to a purity of over 95%. Healthy donor blood was obtained from blood donation centers in Switzerland. Positive selection with CD4 and CD14 magnetic microbeads was used to enrich total CD4+ T cells and monocytes. CD8+, CD14+, CD16+, CD56+, CD19+ and CD25-bright cells were excluded before sorting. To assess in vivo expansion of bacteria-reactive clonotypes, total memory CD4+ T cells from a couple of blood donors were sequenced directly ex vivo. Isolation of peripheral blood mononuclear cells from donor blood was performed with Ficoll-Paque Plus. Deep-level sequencing, with a detection sensitivity of one cell in 200,000, was applied to the ex vivo total memory CD4+ samples. The QIAamp DNA Micro Kit was used to extract genomic DNA from cell pellets, and the quantity and purity of the genomic DNA were checked by spectrophotometry. The immunoSEQ multiplex PCR assay was used to amplify the TCR Vbeta CDR3 regions. Sequencing of amplicons was performed on the Illumina HiSeq platform. Retrieved sequences were 87 nucleotides long and contained the CDR3 region. The original methods were these. Each unique productive TCR Vbeta nucleotide sequence counted as a clonotype and was quantified by productive template frequency from ImmunoSEQ Analyzer V3.0. Expanded clonotypes were defined by a threshold at the top 5th percentile of each frequency-ranked repertoire. Repertoire overlap was calculated as Chao-Jaccard with the R package fossil and was visualized by nonmetric multidimensional scaling with the R package MASS. Drawn from immuneACCESS, this table holds only the in-frame rearrangements with V and J called that TCRdb kept. Clones are partly lost; checked studies trace under half to an unresolved V gene and leave the rest unexplained. V, J and clone size are those of that table, while D and trimming were read from the DNA. This sample holds roughly 28,000 clones; around 80% were observed only once. About 0.96% of the sample comes from the top ten.

Worth noting for this clone: Its antigen is currently not known. No quality values exist for individual bases; no much larger clone is one base distant.

The CDR3 measures 16 amino acids from cysteine to phenylalanine. Of all the DNA, just the CDR3 is kept, 48 bases in frame from base 1. Trimming costs V 4 bases and J 1 base, and their ends lie 16 bases apart. The germline V gene provides CDR1 SGHAT and CDR2 FQNNGV. The source of this sequence is a human donor in good health. The chain joins TRBV11-2 to TRBJ1-1, with no confidently assigned D gene. Sequencing was done on a sample of memory CD4+ T cells from blood. Per the publication, the cell subset or site label means: total memory CD4 T cells sorted directly ex vivo, unstimulated. The CDR3 here reads CASSSITFTANTEAFF. The sequence in DNA is TGTGCCAGCAGCTCCATCACCTTTACAGCGAACACTGAAGCTTTCTTT.